This T cell receptor beta chain was profiled in a study of T cell changes during pregnancy in multiple sclerosis. Sequencing was performed with immunoSEQ multiplex PCR; in TCRdb, only in-frame clones are kept and a portion is missing. The sample consists of under 50,000 clones, 92% of them appearing once. This TCR came from a female donor with multiple sclerosis, enrolled in a pregnancy study. The sample consisted of CD8+ T cells from peripheral blood mononuclear cells, taken before pregnancy.

The CDR3 sequence: CASSQDWRGPTDTQYF. The DNA of the CDR3 is TGTGCCAGCAGCCAAGATTGGCGCGGCCCCACAGATACGCAGTATTTT. The rearrangement joins TRBV4-2 to TRBJ2-3; no clear D. Germline loops: CDR1 LGHNA, CDR2 YNFKEQ. The CDR3 extends over 16 amino acids. V was clipped by 0 bases and J by 2 bases, with 12 bases between them.